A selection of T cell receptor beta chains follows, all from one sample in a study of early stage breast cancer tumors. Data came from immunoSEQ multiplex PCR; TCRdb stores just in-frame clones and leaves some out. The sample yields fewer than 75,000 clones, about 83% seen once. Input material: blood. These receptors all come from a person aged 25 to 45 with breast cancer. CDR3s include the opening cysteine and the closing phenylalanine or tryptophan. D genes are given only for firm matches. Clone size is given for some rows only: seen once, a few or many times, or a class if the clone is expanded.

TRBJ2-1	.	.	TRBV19	CASSAPGIRVNEQFF	TGTGCCAGTAGTGCCCCGGGGATCAGGGTCAATGAGCAGTTCTTC
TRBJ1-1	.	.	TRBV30	CAWSGVGRGNTEAFF	TGTGCCTGGAGCGGGGTAGGGAGAGGGAACACTGAAGCTTTCTTT
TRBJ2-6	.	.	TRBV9	CASRDQGSGANVLTF	TGTGCCAGCAGGGATCAGGGCTCTGGGGCCAACGTCCTGACTTTC
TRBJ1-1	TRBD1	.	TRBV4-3	CASSQDYRGNTEAFF	TGCGCCAGCAGCCAAGATTACAGGGGGAACACTGAAGCTTTCTTT
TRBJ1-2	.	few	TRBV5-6	CASSLVQGRYGYTF	TGTGCCAGCAGCTTGGTGCAGGGGCGCTATGGCTACACCTTC
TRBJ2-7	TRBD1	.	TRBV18	CASSRQGINEQYF	TGTGCCAGCTCACGACAGGGAATAAACGAGCAGTACTTC
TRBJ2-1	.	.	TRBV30	CAWSVGGSYNEQFF	TGTGCCTGGAGTGTCGGAGGCAGCTACAATGAGCAGTTCTTC
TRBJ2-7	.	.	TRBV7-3	CASSLFRAIESYEQYF	TGTGCCAGCAGCTTATTCCGGGCTATAGAGTCCTACGAGCAGTACTTC
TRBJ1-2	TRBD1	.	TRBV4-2	CASSQDIGRTGDWGIYGYTF	TGTGCCAGCAGCCAAGATATAGGCCGGACAGGAGATTGGGGAATCTATGGCTACACCTTC
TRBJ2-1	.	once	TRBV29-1	CSVEPTFYNEQFF	TGCAGCGTTGAACCTACCTTTTACAATGAGCAGTTCTTC
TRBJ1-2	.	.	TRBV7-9	CASSLTGRFNYGYTF	TGTGCCAGCAGCTTAACGGGGCGGTTTAACTATGGCTACACCTTC